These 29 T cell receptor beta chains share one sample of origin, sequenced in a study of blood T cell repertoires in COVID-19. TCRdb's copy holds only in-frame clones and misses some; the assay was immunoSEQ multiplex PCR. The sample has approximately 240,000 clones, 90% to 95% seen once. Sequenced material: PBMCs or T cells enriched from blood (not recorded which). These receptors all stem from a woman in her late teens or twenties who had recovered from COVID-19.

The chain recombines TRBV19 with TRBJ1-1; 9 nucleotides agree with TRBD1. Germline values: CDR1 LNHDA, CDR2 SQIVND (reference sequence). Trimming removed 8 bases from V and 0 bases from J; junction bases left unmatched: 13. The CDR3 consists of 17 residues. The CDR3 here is CASGLMETGGVNTEAFF. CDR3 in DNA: TGTGCCAGTGGATTAATGGAGACAGGGGGTGTGAACACTGAAGCTTTCTTT.

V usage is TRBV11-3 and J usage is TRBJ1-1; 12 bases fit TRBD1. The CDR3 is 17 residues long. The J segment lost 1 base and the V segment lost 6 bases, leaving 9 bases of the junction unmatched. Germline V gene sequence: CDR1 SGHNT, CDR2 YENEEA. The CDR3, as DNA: TGTGCCAGCAGGTACACCGGGACAGGGGGCGGGAACACTGAAGCTTTCTTT. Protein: CASRYTGTGGGNTEAFF.

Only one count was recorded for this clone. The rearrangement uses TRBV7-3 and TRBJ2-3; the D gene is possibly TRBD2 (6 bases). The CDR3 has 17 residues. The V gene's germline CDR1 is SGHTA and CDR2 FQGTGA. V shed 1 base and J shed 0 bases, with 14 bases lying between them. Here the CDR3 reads CASSLMGRGSSTDTQYF. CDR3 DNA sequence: TGTGCCAGCAGCTTAATGGGGCGGGGATCGAGCACAGATACGCAGTATTTT.

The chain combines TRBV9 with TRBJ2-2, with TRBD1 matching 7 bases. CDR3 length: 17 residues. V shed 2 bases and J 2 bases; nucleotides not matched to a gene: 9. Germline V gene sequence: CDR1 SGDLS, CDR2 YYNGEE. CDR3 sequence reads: CASSVRGGASNTGELFF. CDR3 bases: TGTGCCAGCAGCGTGCGAGGGGGCGCATCAAACACCGGGGAGCTGTTTTTT.

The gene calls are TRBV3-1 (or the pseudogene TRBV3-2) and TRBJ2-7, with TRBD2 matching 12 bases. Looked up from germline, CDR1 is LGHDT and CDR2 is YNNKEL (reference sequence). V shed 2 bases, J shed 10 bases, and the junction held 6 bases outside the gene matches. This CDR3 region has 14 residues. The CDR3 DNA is TGTGCCAGCAGCCAAACGACTAGCGGGAGAAACCAGTACTTC. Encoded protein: CASSQTTSGRNQYF.

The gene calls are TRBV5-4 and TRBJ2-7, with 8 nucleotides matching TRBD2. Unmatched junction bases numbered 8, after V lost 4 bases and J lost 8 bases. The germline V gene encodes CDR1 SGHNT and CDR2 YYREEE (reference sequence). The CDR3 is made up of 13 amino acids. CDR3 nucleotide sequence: TGTGCCAGCAGCGCCAGCGGGAGCGGAAAGCAGTACTTC. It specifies CASSASGSGKQYF. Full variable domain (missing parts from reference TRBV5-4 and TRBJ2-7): ETGVTQSPTHLIKTRGQQVTLRCSSQSGHNTVSWYQQALGQGPQFIFQYYREEENGRGNFPPRFSGLQFPNYSSELNVNALELDDSALYLCASSASGSGKQYFGPGTRLTVT.

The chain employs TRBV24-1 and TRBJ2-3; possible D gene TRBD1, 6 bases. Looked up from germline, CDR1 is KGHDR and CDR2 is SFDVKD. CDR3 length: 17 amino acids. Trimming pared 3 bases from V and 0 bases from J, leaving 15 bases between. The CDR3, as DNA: TGTGCCACCAGTGATCAGTCTACAGGGTCCAGCACAGATACGCAGTATTTT. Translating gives CATSDQSTGSSTDTQYF.

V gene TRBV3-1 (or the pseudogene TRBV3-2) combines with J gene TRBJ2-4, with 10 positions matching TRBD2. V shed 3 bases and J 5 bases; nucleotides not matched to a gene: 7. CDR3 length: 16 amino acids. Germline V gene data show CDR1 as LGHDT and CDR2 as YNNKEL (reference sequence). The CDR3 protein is CASSHEREGLQNIQYF. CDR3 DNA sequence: TGTGCCAGCAGCCACGAGCGGGAGGGCCTCCAAAACATTCAGTACTTC.

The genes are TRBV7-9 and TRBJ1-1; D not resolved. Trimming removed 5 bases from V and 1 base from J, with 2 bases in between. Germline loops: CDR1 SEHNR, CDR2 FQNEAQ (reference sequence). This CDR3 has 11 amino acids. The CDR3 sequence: CASSRNTEAFF. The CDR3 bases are TGTGCCAGCAGCCGGAACACTGAAGCTTTCTTT. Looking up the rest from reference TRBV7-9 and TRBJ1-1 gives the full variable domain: DTGVSQNPRHKITKRGQNVTFRCDPISEHNRLYWYRQTLGQGPEFLTYFQNEAQLEKSRLLSDRFSAERPKGSFSTLEIQRTEQGDSAMYLCASSRNTEAFFGQGTRLTVV.

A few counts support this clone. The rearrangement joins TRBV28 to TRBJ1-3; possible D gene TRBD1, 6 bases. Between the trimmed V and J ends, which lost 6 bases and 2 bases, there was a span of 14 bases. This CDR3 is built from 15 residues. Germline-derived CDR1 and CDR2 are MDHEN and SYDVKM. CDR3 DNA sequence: TGTGCCAGCAGGGGGGCATTGGGAGCTGGAAACACCATATATTTT. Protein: CASRGALGAGNTIYF.

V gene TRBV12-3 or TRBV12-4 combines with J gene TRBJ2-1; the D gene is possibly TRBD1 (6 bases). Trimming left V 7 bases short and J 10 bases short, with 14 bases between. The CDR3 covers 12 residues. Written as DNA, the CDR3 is TGTGCCAGCACCGGAACAGGGAGAGAGCAGTTCTTC. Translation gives CASTGTGREQFF.

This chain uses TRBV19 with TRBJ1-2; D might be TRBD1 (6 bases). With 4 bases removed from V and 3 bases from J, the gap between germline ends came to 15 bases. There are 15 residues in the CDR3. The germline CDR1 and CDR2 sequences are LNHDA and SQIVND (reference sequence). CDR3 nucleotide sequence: TGTGCCAGTAGTAACAACAGGGTAGGGGACTATGGCTACACCTTC. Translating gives CASSNNRVGDYGYTF.

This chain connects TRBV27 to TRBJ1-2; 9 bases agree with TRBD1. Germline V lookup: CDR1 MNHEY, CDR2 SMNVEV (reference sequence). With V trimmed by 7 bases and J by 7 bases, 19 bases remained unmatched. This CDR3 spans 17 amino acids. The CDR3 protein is CASTSYLGQGLRGGYTF. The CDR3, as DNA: TGTGCCAGCACTTCATATTTGGGACAGGGCCTCAGGGGTGGCTACACCTTC.

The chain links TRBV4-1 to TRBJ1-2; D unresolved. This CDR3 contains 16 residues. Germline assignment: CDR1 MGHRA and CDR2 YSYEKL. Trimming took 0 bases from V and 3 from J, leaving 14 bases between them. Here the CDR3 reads CASSQDLRLADYGYTF. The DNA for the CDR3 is TGCGCCAGCAGCCAAGATCTCCGGCTTGCGGACTATGGCTACACCTTC.

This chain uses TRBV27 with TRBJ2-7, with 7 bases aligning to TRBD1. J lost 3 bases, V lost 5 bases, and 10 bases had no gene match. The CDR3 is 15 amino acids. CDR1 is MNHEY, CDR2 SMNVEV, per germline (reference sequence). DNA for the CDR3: TGTGCCAGCAGTCCCCCCGGGACAGAACTCTACGAGCAGTACTTC. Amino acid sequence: CASSPPGTELYEQYF.

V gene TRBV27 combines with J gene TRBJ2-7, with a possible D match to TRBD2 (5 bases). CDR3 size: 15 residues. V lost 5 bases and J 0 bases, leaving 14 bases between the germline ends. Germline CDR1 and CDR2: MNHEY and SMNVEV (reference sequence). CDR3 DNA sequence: TGTGCCAGCAGTCCCCGGGGTGGCAGCTCCTACGAGCAGTACTTC. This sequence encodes CASSPRGGSSYEQYF.

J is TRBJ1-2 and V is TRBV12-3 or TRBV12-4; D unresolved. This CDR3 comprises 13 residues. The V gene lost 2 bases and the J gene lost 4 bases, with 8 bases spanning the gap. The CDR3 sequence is CASSLSAGYGYTF. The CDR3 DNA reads TGTGCCAGCAGTTTATCGGCAGGCTATGGCTACACCTTC.

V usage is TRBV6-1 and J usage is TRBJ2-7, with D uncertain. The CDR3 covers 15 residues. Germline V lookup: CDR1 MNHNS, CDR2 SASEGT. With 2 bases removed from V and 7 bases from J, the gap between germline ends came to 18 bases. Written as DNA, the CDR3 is TGTGCCAGCAGTGAAATTGCCCAACTCGCTTTGGAGCAGTACTTC. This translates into CASSEIAQLALEQYF.

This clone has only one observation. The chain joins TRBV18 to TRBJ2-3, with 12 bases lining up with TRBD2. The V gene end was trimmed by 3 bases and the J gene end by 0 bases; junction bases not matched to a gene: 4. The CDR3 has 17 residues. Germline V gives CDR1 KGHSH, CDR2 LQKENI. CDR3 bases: TGTGCCAGCTCACCTCAGACTAGCGGGGGCAGCACAGATACGCAGTATTTT. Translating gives CASSPQTSGGSTDTQYF.

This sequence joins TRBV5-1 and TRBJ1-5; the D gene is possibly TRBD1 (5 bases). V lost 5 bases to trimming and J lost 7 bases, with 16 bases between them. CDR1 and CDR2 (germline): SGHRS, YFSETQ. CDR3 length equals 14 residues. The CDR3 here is CASSRGTGRQPQHF. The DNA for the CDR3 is TGCGCCAGCAGTAGGGGAACAGGTCGACAGCCCCAGCATTTT.

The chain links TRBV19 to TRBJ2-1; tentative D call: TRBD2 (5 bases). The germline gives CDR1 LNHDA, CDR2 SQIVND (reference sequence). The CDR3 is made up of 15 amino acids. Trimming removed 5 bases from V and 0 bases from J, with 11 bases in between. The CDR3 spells CASSSWTSSYNEQFF. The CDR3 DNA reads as TGTGCCAGTAGTTCCTGGACTTCCTCCTACAATGAGCAGTTCTTC.

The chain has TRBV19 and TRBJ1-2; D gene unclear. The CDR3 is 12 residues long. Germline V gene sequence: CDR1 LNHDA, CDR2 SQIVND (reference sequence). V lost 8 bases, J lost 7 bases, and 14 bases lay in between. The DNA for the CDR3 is TGTGCCAGTCGGGGTATTCCAGGTGGCTACACCTTC. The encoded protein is CASRGIPGGYTF.

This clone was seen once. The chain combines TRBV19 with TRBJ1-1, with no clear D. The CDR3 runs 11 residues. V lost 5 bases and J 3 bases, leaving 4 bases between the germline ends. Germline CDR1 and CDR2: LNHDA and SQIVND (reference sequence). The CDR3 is CASSEYTEAFF. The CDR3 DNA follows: TGTGCCAGTAGTGAGTACACTGAAGCTTTCTTT.

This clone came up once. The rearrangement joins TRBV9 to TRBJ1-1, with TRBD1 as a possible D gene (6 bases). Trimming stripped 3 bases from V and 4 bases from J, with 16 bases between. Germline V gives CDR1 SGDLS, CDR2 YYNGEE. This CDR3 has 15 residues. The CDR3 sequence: CASSAMGARFTEAFF. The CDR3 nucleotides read TGTGCCAGCAGCGCCATGGGGGCGAGGTTCACTGAAGCTTTCTTT.

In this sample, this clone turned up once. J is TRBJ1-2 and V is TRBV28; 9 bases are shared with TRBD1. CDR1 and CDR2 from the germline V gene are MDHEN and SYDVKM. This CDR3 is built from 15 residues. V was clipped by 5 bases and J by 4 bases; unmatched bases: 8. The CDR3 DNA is TGTGCCAGCAGTCCCCGGGACAGGGAATCCTATGGCTACACCTTC. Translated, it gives CASSPRDRESYGYTF.

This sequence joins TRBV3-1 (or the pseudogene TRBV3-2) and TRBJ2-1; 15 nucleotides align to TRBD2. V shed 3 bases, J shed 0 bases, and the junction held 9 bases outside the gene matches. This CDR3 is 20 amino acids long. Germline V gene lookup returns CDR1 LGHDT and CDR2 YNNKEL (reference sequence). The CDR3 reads CASSHLGLAGGLSSYNEQFF. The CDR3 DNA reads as TGTGCCAGCAGCCACTTGGGACTAGCGGGGGGCCTGAGCTCCTACAATGAGCAGTTCTTC.

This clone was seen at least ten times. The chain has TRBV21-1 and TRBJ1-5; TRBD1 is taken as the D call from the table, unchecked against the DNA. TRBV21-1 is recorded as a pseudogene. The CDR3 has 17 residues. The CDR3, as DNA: TGTGCCAGCAGCAAAGTAACAGGCCCCCGCCGGAATCAGCCCCAGCATTTT. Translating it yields CASSKVTGPRRNQPQHF.

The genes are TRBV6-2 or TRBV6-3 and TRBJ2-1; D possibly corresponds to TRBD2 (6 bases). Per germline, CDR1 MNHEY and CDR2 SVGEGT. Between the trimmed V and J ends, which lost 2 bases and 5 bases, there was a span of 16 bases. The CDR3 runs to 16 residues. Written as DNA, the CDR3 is TGTGCCAGCAGTTACCGCGGCGGGACGAACAACAATGAGCAGTTCTTC. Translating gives CASSYRGGTNNNEQFF.

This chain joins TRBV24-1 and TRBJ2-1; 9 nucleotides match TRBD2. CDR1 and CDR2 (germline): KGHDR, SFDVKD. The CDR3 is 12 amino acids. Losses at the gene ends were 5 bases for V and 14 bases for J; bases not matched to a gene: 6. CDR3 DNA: TGTGCCACCAGTGGGGCGGGAGGGGCGGAGTTCTTC. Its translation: CATSGAGGAEFF.